This T cell receptor beta chain came from a study of regulatory and conventional T cells in RAG deficiency. Study results and caveats: Omenn syndrome and CID/AS patients had roughly 100-fold fewer unique Treg TCR beta sequences, versus roughly 10-fold elsewhere. In Omenn syndrome, sorted "Tregs" may be peripherally activated cells.

A note on this clone: The antigen remains undetermined.

In germline, CDR1 is MNHEY, CDR2 SMNVEV (reference sequence). V shed 5 bases and J 7 bases; nucleotides not matched to a gene: 11. The CDR3 is made up of 15 amino acids. Repertoires were generated with immunoSEQ multiplex PCR, while TCRdb's copy carries only in-frame clones and drops some. The table shows 25,000 to 35,000 clones, with approximately 96% occurring only once. Genomic DNA came from blood conventional CD4+ T cells gated CD25-low CD127-high. This same sample was also taken into another study, of regulatory T cells. From that report: The PCR used 52 TRBV and 13 TRBJ primers.

Source material: CD25- CD4+ T cells sorted from blood. The source of this sequence is a human donor in good health. This chain joins TRBV27 and TRBJ1-2; TRBD1 matches 9 bases. Here the CDR3 DNA reads TGTGCCAGCAGTCCCCGGGACAGGGCTACACTTGGCTACACCTTC. This translates into CASSPRDRATLGYTF.